This paragraph reports one T cell receptor (beta chain). This record comes from a study of neoadjuvant nivolumab and ipilimumab in lung cancer. Measured with immunoSEQ multiplex PCR; TCRdb has only the in-frame clones, and not every one. This sample carries about 20,000 clones, around 82% of them seen once, and the ten largest clones take less than 9%. The CDR3 sequence is 14 residues long. Per the germline V gene, CDR1 is SQVTM and CDR2 is ANQGSEA. The ends lost 7 bases at V and 6 bases at J; junction bases unmatched: 12. The sequence was collected from an adult with non-small cell lung cancer. V usage is TRBV29-1 and J usage is TRBJ2-3, with 8 bases that match TRBD2. The sequenced sample was tumor tissue, obtained after neoadjuvant nivolumab, alone or with ipilimumab, at or shortly before surgery. The CDR3 sequence: CSGATREGRDTQYF. The CDR3 region has the DNA TGCAGCGGTGCCACCCGGGAGGGGAGGGATACGCAGTATTTT.